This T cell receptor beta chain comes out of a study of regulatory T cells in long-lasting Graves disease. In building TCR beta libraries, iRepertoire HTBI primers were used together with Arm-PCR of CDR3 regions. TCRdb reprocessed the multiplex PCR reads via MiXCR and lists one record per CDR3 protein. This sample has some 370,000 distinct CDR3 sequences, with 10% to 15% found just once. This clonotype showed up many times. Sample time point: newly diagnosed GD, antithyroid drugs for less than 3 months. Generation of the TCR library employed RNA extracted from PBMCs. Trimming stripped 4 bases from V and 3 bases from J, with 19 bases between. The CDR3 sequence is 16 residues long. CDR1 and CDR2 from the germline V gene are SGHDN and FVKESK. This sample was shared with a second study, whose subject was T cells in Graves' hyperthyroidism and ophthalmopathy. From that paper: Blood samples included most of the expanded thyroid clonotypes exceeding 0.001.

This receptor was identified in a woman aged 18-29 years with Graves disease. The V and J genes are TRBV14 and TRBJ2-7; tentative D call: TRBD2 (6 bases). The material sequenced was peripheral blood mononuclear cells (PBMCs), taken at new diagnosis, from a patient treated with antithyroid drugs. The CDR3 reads CASSPTLGGGRYEQYF. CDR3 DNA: TGTGCCAGCAGCCCCACCTTGGGGGGAGGACGCTACGAGCAGTACTTC.